Listed below are T cell receptor beta chains from one sample, sequenced in a study of T-cell memory formation after mild COVID-19. MiXCR, applied by TCRdb to the 5' RACE reads, yields one record per CDR3 protein. The sample lists approximately 89,000 distinct CDR3 sequences, over 10% occurring once. The sample comprised PBMCs or a T cell subset sorted from them (not recorded which). Every receptor here comes from a man aged 18-30 years who had mild COVID-19 (a few samples of this study predate the infection). Cell type and time point are not known. Both conserved end residues are part of each CDR3. A D gene is named only where the DNA matches it firmly. Only some rows state a clone size, as once, few, many or a class for expanded clones.

j_call clone_size d_call v_call cdr3_aa cdr3_nt
TRBJ1-5 . . TRBV27 CASSAEFGNQPQHF TGTGCCAGCAGTGCCGAGTTTGGCAATCAGCCCCAGCATTTT
TRBJ2-1 . . TRBV4-1 CASNPDPGLNEQFF TGCGCCAGCAACCCTGACCCAGGTTTGAATGAGCAGTTCTTC
TRBJ2-1 . TRBD2 TRBV7-6 CASSRSGGLGYNEQFF TGTGCCAGCAGCCGAAGCGGGGGTCTAGGGTACAATGAGCAGTTCTTC
TRBJ2-2 few . TRBV4-3 CASSQDWGATGELFF TGCGCCAGCAGCCAAGATTGGGGGGCGACCGGGGAGCTGTTTTTT
TRBJ2-1 many . TRBV7-9 CASSLEAAGSSYNEQFF TGTGCCAGCAGCTTAGAGGCAGCCGGTAGCTCCTACAATGAGCAGTTCTTC
TRBJ2-3 few TRBD2 TRBV7-6 CASSPILGTSGSDTQYF TGTGCCAGCAGCCCCATCCTCGGGACTAGTGGATCAGATACGCAGTATTTT
TRBJ2-1 few TRBD2 TRBV5-1 CASSHWTSGASYNEQFF TGCGCCAGCAGCCATTGGACTAGCGGGGCCTCCTACAATGAGCAGTTCTTC
TRBJ1-2 . TRBD1 TRBV29-1 CSVGSGQAYGYTF TGCAGCGTTGGAAGTGGACAGGCCTATGGCTACACCTTC
TRBJ2-1 . . TRBV14 CASSQVPGVAYNEQFF TGTGCCAGCAGCCAAGTCCCAGGCGTGGCCTACAATGAGCAGTTCTTC
TRBJ2-1 few . TRBV6-5 CASRVEAAPGNEQFF TGTGCCAGCAGGGTCGAAGCGGCACCTGGGAATGAGCAGTTCTTC
TRBJ2-6 . . TRBV7-2 CASSLAGLSGANVLTF TGTGCCAGCAGCTTAGCGGGCCTCTCTGGGGCCAACGTCCTGACTTTC
TRBJ2-1 few TRBD1 TRBV6-4 CASSGPGQGINEQFF TGTGCCAGCAGTGGGCCGGGACAGGGCATCAATGAGCAGTTCTTC
TRBJ2-1 . . TRBV5-1 CASSRPGTYNEQFF TGCGCCAGCAGCCGGCCAGGGACCTACAATGAGCAGTTCTTC
TRBJ1-6 . . TRBV6-5 CASSFRSWGSGAYNSPLHF TGTGCCAGCAGTTTTCGTTCCTGGGGCTCAGGGGCTTATAATTCACCCCTCCACTTT
TRBJ2-1 many TRBD1 TRBV5-1 CASSIGTGELNEQFF TGCGCCAGCAGCATAGGGACAGGGGAGTTGAATGAGCAGTTCTTC
TRBJ1-3 few TRBD1 TRBV4-1 CASSQISNRGGNTIYF TGCGCCAGCAGCCAAATCTCAAACAGGGGAGGAAACACCATATATTTT
TRBJ2-3 many . TRBV20-1 CSAREVVIRGSHRSTDTQYF TGCAGTGCTAGAGAGGTTGTGATCAGGGGTAGTCACAGAAGCACAGATACGCAGTATTTT
TRBJ2-2 few TRBD2 TRBV7-2 CASSWPVTSGGLGTGELFF TGTGCCAGCAGCTGGCCCGTGACTAGCGGGGGCCTCGGCACCGGGGAGCTGTTTTTT
TRBJ2-3 many TRBD1 TRBV12-3/TRBV12-4 CASTGTGGTDTQYF TGTGCCAGCACCGGAACAGGGGGTACAGATACGCAGTATTTT
TRBJ2-3 few . TRBV11-2 CASSSIGTGATDTQYF TGTGCCAGCAGCTCAATTGGGACGGGGGCCACAGATACGCAGTATTTT
TRBJ1-3 many . TRBV7-2 CASSLLNWSGNTIYF TGTGCCAGCAGCCTCTTAAATTGGTCTGGAAACACCATATATTTT
TRBJ2-1 many . TRBV12-3/TRBV12-4 CASSRAYNEQFF TGTGCCAGCAGTAGGGCGTACAATGAGCAGTTCTTC
TRBJ1-1 . . TRBV4-3 CASSQRPLGTEAFF TGCGCCAGCAGCCAGAGGCCGCTGGGCACTGAAGCTTTCTTT
TRBJ2-2 . TRBD2 TRBV4-1 CASSYPLRRGTNTGELFF TGCGCCAGCAGCTACCCCCTACGGCGGGGGACGAACACCGGGGAGCTGTTTTTT
TRBJ2-7 . TRBD2 TRBV4-1 CASSQDLLAGSFYEQYF TGCGCCAGCAGCCAAGACCTACTAGCGGGGAGCTTCTACGAGCAGTACTTC
TRBJ2-1 . . TRBV19 CASSIFAGTAYNEQFF TGTGCCAGTAGTATATTTGCCGGGACGGCTTACAATGAGCAGTTCTTC
TRBJ2-3 . . TRBV7-9 CASSFDLTDTQYF TGTGCCAGCAGCTTTGACCTCACAGATACGCAGTATTTT